This T cell receptor beta chain was sequenced in a study of blood T cell repertoires in COVID-19. Study in general: Sites across the United States, Italy and Spain contributed samples from acute and convalescent COVID-19. Nucleic acid was either cDNA or gDNA, and it came from T cells, B-cell-depleted T cells, or PBMCs.

CDR3 length: 13 amino acids. Germline V gives CDR1 SGHTA, CDR2 FQGNSA. V was cut by 5 bases and J by 8 bases, with 14 bases left in between. The authors' processing: It was from reference gene primer amplification that nucleated cell counts were estimated. The assay was immunoSEQ multiplex PCR, and TCRdb's table has in-frame clones only and misses some. The V and J calls and clone size come from that table; D and trimming were worked out from the DNA. The sample lists some 70,000 clones, just over 85% occurring once. The receptor was isolated from a man aged 45-65 years with active COVID-19. The V gene is TRBV7-2, the J gene TRBJ2-3; a weak D match, TRBD2 (5 bases). Sequenced material: peripheral blood. The CDR3: CASSPEGWGTQYF. The DNA of the CDR3 is TGTGCCAGCAGCCCAGAGGGCTGGGGTACGCAGTATTTT.